The table lists the clone carrying this T cell receptor beta chain with a few counts. The antigen is unknown. This entry belongs to a study of T-cell reconstitution after alpha-beta-depleted transplantation in children. Study-level points and caveats: One year after transplant, T-cell counts and diversity came mostly from newly produced T cells.

Trimming took 1 base from V and 10 from J; bases not matched to a gene: 11. Germline loops: CDR1 LGHNA, CDR2 YNFKEQ. The CDR3 sequence is 15 residues long. Unique molecular identifiers featured in how the TCRbeta library was prepared. MiXCR, applied by TCRdb to the PCR reads, yields one record per CDR3 protein. The sample lists 200,000 or so distinct CDR3 sequences, approximately 6.9% occurring once. This sequence was found in a boy younger than 10 with acute lymphoblastic leukemia, due to receive a stem cell transplant. V is TRBV4-2 and J is TRBJ2-7; TRBD2 agrees at 9 bases. The sequencing here drew on PBMCs, taken before TCRalphabeta/CD19-depleted stem cell transplant. The CDR3 is CASSQGGTSPIEQYF. The CDR3 nucleotides are TGTGCCAGCAGCCAAGGCGGGACTAGCCCGATAGAACAGTACTTC.